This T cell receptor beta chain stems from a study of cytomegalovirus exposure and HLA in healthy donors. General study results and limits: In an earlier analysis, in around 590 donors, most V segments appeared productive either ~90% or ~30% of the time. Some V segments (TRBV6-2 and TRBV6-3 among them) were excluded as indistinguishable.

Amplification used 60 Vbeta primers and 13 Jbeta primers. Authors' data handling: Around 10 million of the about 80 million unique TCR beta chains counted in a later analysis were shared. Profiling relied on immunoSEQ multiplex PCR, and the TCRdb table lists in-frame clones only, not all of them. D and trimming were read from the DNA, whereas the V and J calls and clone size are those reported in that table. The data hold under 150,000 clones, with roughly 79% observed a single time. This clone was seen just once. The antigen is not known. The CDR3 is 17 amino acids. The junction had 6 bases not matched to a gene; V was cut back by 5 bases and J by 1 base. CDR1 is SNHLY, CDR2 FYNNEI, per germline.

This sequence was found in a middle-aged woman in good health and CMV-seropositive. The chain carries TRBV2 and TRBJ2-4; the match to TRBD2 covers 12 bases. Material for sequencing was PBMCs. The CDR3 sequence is CASSPGGLAGAKNIQYF. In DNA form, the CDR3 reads TGTGCCAGCAGTCCTGGTGGACTAGCGGGGGCCAAAAACATTCAGTACTTC.